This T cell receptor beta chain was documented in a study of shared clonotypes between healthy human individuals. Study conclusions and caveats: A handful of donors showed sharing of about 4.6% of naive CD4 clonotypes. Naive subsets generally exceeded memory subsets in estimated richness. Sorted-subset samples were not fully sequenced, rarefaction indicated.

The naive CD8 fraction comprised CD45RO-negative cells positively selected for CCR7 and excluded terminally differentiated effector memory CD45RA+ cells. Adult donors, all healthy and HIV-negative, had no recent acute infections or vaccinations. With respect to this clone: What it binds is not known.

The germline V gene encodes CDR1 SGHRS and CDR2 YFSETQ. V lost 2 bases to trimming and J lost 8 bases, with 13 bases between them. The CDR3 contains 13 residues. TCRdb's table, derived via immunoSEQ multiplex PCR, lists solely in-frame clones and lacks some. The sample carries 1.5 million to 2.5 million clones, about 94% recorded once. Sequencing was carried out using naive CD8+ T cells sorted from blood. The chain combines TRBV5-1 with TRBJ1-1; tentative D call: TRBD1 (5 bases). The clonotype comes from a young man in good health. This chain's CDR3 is CASSLLRGGEAFF. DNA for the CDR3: TGCGCCAGCAGCTTACTTCGGGGCGGGGAAGCTTTCTTT.